This passage covers 26 T cell receptor beta chains from one sample sequenced in a study of cytomegalovirus exposure and HLA in healthy donors. PCR used 60 Vbeta primers and 13 Jbeta primers. Clones were read by immunoSEQ multiplex PCR, and TCRdb kept only the in-frame ones, dropping some. The repertoire holds around 150,000 clones, with roughly four fifths as singletons. The sequencing sample was made of PBMCs. The origin of the receptors is a woman in her late teens or twenties in good health and CMV-seronegative.

This clone was observed a single time. The gene calls are TRBV2 and TRBJ1-1; 9 bases are a match to TRBD1. With V trimmed by 6 bases and J by 0 bases, 5 bases remained unmatched. The V gene's germline CDR1 is SNHLY and CDR2 FYNNEI. CDR3 length: 15 residues. In DNA form, the CDR3 reads TGTGCCAGCAGGGGACAGGGAATCATGAACACTGAAGCTTTCTTT. It translates to CASRGQGIMNTEAFF.

The J gene is TRBJ1-5, the V gene TRBV4-1; TRBD1 is a possible D gene (6 bases). The CDR3 has 15 amino acids. Trimming left V 1 base short and J 4 bases short, with 11 bases between. Germline V gives CDR1 MGHRA, CDR2 YSYEKL. CDR3 residues: CASSQGDTPNQPQHF. CDR3 DNA: TGCGCCAGCAGCCAAGGGGACACACCGAATCAGCCCCAGCATTTT.

The V and J genes are TRBV10-1 and TRBJ2-7; 10 nucleotides align to TRBD1. Germline loops: CDR1 WNHNN, CDR2 SYGVQD (reference sequence). Trimming removed 4 bases from V and 6 bases from J; junction bases left unmatched: 3. The CDR3 is 13 residues long. As DNA, the CDR3 is TGCGCCAGCAGTGGTGGGACAGGGGCCGAGCAGTACTTC. It codes for CASSGGTGAEQYF.

V and J are TRBV9 and TRBJ1-6, with D perhaps TRBD1 (5 bases). The CDR3 has 14 residues. V dropped 2 bases and J dropped 3 bases, with 6 bases sitting between them. From germline, CDR1 is SGDLS and CDR2 YYNGEE. This CDR3 is CASSVDSYNSPLHF. The CDR3 nucleotides are TGTGCCAGCAGCGTCGACAGCTATAATTCACCCCTCCACTTT.

The genes are TRBV18 and TRBJ1-1; D remains unclear. Germline V gene data show CDR1 as KGHSH and CDR2 as LQKENI. V was cut by 2 bases and J by 11 bases, with 15 bases left in between. The CDR3 sequence is 13 residues long. The CDR3 protein is CASSPGGRRYAFF. CDR3 DNA: TGTGCCAGCTCACCAGGAGGCAGGAGGTACGCTTTCTTT.

The V call is TRBV19, the J call TRBJ2-2; D is perhaps TRBD2 (5 bases). The CDR3 has 14 amino acids. V was cut by 3 bases and J by 4 bases, with 9 bases left in between. In germline, CDR1 is LNHDA, CDR2 SQIVND (reference sequence). The CDR3 nucleotides are TGTGCCAGTAGTATTCAACGGGGCACCGGGGAGCTGTTTTTT. Translation: CASSIQRGTGELFF. Based on the CDR3 plus reference TRBV19 and TRBJ2-2, the full variable domain is DGGITQSPKYLFRKEGQNVTLSCEQNLNHDAMYWYRQDPGQGLRLIYYSQIVNDFQKGDIAEGYSVSREKKESFPLTVTSAQKNPTAFYLCASSIQRGTGELFFGEGSRLTVL.

A few counts support this clone. The V and J genes are TRBV4-1 and TRBJ2-5; 7 bases are a match to TRBD1. The length of the CDR3 is 15 residues. V dropped 0 bases and J dropped 0; count of bases not matched to a gene: 1. The V gene's germline CDR1 is MGHRA and CDR2 YSYEKL. This CDR3 reads CASSQETGYQETQYF. As DNA, the CDR3 is TGCGCCAGCAGCCAAGAGACAGGGTACCAAGAGACCCAGTACTTC.

The CDR3 bases are TGCGCCAGCAGTGGCGGCGTTTCAGAGGGCACTGAAGCTTTCTTT. Encoded protein: CASSGGVSEGTEAFF. The rearrangement uses TRBV10-2 and TRBJ1-1; no clear D. V was cut by 4 bases and J by 4 bases, with 16 bases left in between. Germline V lookup: CDR1 WSHSY, CDR2 SAAADI. CDR3 length: 15 amino acids.

The gene calls are TRBV5-1 and TRBJ2-2; 9 bases match TRBD1. V trimming: 3 bases; J trimming: 4 bases; junction bases outside the gene matches: 4. The germline gives CDR1 SGHRS, CDR2 YFSETQ. CDR3 length: 15 residues. CDR3 sequence: CASSSGDRVTGELFF. In DNA, the CDR3 is TGCGCCAGCAGCTCGGGGGACAGGGTCACCGGGGAGCTGTTTTTT.

The chain employs TRBV18 and TRBJ2-3; the match to TRBD2 covers 11 bases. Per germline, CDR1 KGHSH and CDR2 LQKENI. V shed 2 bases, J shed 6 bases, and the junction held 7 bases outside the gene matches. This CDR3 contains 16 residues. The CDR3 DNA reads as TGTGCCAGCTCACCAAGTAGCGGGGGGGCCGTGGATACGCAGTATTTT. Residues: CASSPSSGGAVDTQYF.

J is TRBJ1-2 and V is TRBV28; D is ambiguous. The CDR3 runs to 15 residues. Germline CDR1 reads MDHEN; CDR2 reads SYDVKM. V lost 2 bases and J lost 3, with 13 bases in between. CDR3 coding DNA: TGTGCCAGCAGTTTACTAGGTCGAGTTGACTATGGCTACACCTTC. Translated: CASSLLGRVDYGYTF.

The V call is TRBV9, the J call TRBJ2-1; possibly TRBD2 for D (6 bases). The germline CDR1 and CDR2 sequences are SGDLS and YYNGEE. The length of the CDR3 is 15 residues. With 3 bases removed from V and 2 bases from J, the gap between germline ends came to 12 bases. The CDR3 region has the DNA TGTGCCAGCAGCGGTTTAGCGGCTACCTACAATGAGCAGTTCTTC. Translating gives CASSGLAATYNEQFF.

The CDR3 DNA reads as TGTGCCAGCAGCTTAGCGCTGCCCGGGGGTGAGCAGTACTTC. Translating gives CASSLALPGGEQYF. The chain links TRBV7-2 to TRBJ2-7, with a possible D match to TRBD2 (6 bases). Trimming took 0 bases from V and 7 from J, leaving 13 bases between them. CDR1 and CDR2 from the germline V gene are SGHTA and FQGNSA. The CDR3 contains 14 residues. The variable domain in full, with the rest retrieved from reference TRBV7-2 and TRBJ2-7, is GAGVSQSPSNKVTEKGKDVELRCDPISGHTALYWYRQSLGQGLEFLIYFQGNSAPDKSGLPSDRFSAERTGGSVSTLTIQRTQQEDSAVYLCASSLALPGGEQYFGPGTRLTVT.

This clone was detected only once. V is TRBV6-5 and J is TRBJ2-2; tentative D call: TRBD1 (6 bases). The CDR3 totals 15 residues. The V end lost 6 bases, the J end lost 2 bases, and 13 bases lay between the germline ends. Germline V lookup: CDR1 MNHEY, CDR2 SVGAGI. In DNA, the CDR3 is TGTGCCAGCAGCCAAACAGGGCTCAACACCGGGGAGCTGTTTTTT. Translating it yields CASSQTGLNTGELFF.

This clone was seen a few times. The chain uses TRBV28 and TRBJ2-5; 7 nucleotides match TRBD1. The J call may be incorrect, as the DNA end agrees better with TRBJ2-7. The CDR3 is made up of 16 amino acids. Germline lookup yields CDR1 MDHEN and CDR2 SYDVKM. The CDR3 bases are TGTGCCAGCAGTTTAGCTTGGGACAGAGCTTTCAACGAGCAGTACTTC. Translated: CASSLAWDRAFNEQYF.

A few counts support this clone. The chain links TRBV6-6 to TRBJ1-1, with TRBD1 matching 8 bases. CDR3 length: 14 amino acids. J gave up 4 bases and V 2 bases, and 3 bases lay outside the gene matches. Germline-derived CDR1 and CDR2 are MNHNY and SVGAGI (reference sequence). The chain's CDR3 is CASSYQGAATEAFF. The CDR3 region has the DNA TGTGCCAGCAGTTACCAGGGGGCGGCCACTGAAGCTTTCTTT.

V is TRBV29-1 and J is TRBJ1-5; 7 bases are a match to TRBD1. The junction had 11 bases not matched to a gene; V was cut back by 5 bases and J by 4 bases. The germline V gene has CDR1 SQVTM and CDR2 ANQGSEA. This CDR3 spans 15 amino acids. CDR3 sequence (DNA): TGCAGCGTTCGGGTGTCGGCAGGGGGTAATCAGCCCCAGCATTTT. It specifies CSVRVSAGGNQPQHF. Based on the CDR3 plus reference TRBV29-1 and TRBJ1-5, the full variable domain is SAVISQKPSRDICQRGTSLTIQCQVDSQVTMMFWYRQQPGQSLTLIATANQGSEATYESGFVIDKFPISRPNLTFSTLTVSNMSPEDSSIYLCSVRVSAGGNQPQHFGDGTRLSIL.

This chain connects TRBV27 to TRBJ1-5; possibly TRBD1 for D (6 bases). The ends were cut back, 11 bases at V and 2 bases at J, with 16 bases in the middle. The CDR3 runs to 14 residues. Germline lookup yields CDR1 MNHEY and CDR2 SMNVEV (reference sequence). The CDR3 here is CASKGWGRNQPQHF. The CDR3 region has the DNA TGTGCCTCTAAGGGATGGGGGCGCAATCAGCCCCAGCATTTT.

V usage is TRBV6-5 and J usage is TRBJ1-5; the match to TRBD1 covers 9 bases. CDR1 and CDR2 from the germline V gene are MNHEY and SVGAGI. After removal of 6 bases from V and 3 bases from J, the junction contained 6 bases not matched to a gene. The CDR3 consists of 15 residues. The CDR3: CASSRRQGDNQPQHF. The CDR3, as DNA: TGTGCCAGCAGCCGACGACAGGGGGACAATCAGCCCCAGCATTTT.

The CDR3 loop is CASSLYQRTYEQYF. In DNA, the CDR3 is TGTGCCAGCAGCTTATACCAGCGGACCTACGAGCAGTACTTC. V is TRBV7-2 and J is TRBJ2-7; the D gene is possibly TRBD2 (5 bases). This CDR3 spans 14 amino acids. V was trimmed by 2 bases and J by 2 bases, leaving 10 bases between them. CDR1 and CDR2 (germline): SGHTA, FQGNSA.

The chain employs TRBV28 and TRBJ2-7; tentative D call: TRBD2 (7 bases). Germline values: CDR1 MDHEN, CDR2 SYDVKM. The CDR3 has 13 residues. V was pared by 7 bases and J by 5 bases, with 15 bases between. The CDR3 sequence is CASTKGGIDEQYF. The DNA for the CDR3 is TGTGCCAGCACCAAGGGGGGGATCGACGAGCAGTACTTC.

This sequence joins TRBV10-2 and TRBJ1-2; possibly TRBD1 for D (5 bases). Trimming removed 6 bases from V and 7 bases from J, with 18 bases in between. Germline loops: CDR1 WSHSY, CDR2 SAAADI. This CDR3 has 14 residues. The CDR3: CASRLTTTGGGYTF. CDR3 in DNA: TGCGCCAGCAGACTAACCACCACCGGGGGTGGCTACACCTTC.

The rearrangement uses TRBV29-1 and TRBJ2-5; TRBD1 matches 9 bases. The J call may be mistaken, given a closer DNA end match to TRBJ2-7. Germline V gene data show CDR1 as SQVTM and CDR2 as ANQGSEA. This CDR3 is built from 15 residues. Here the CDR3 DNA reads TGCAGCGTTGAAGATACGGGACAGGGTTCTTACGAGCAGTACTTC. Protein: CSVEDTGQGSYEQYF.

The rearrangement links TRBV7-8 to TRBJ1-1; possibly TRBD1 for D (5 bases). In germline, CDR1 is SGHVS, CDR2 FQNEAQ. The CDR3 runs 15 residues. The V end was cut by 1 base, the J end by 0 bases, with 9 bases between. The CDR3 is CASSLGGSMNTEAFF. In DNA form, the CDR3 reads TGTGCCAGCAGCTTAGGGGGCAGCATGAACACTGAAGCTTTCTTT.

V gene TRBV9 combines with J gene TRBJ2-1, with 11 positions matching TRBD2. The germline V gene encodes CDR1 SGDLS and CDR2 YYNGEE. The V and J ends lost 3 bases and 3 bases, in that order; junction bases with no gene match: 5. The CDR3 has 16 residues. CDR3 loop: CASSASGTSGYNEQFF. The CDR3 DNA follows: TGTGCCAGCAGCGCATCCGGGACTAGCGGCTACAATGAGCAGTTCTTC.

The chain joins TRBV19 to TRBJ2-2, with 9 bases fitting TRBD1. Germline-derived CDR1 and CDR2 are LNHDA and SQIVND (reference sequence). The CDR3 extends over 15 amino acids. V shed 6 bases and J 5 bases; nucleotides not matched to a gene: 7. CDR3 in DNA: TGTGCCAGTAGGCGCACAGGGGGCAGGACCGGGGAGCTGTTTTTT. It codes for CASRRTGGRTGELFF.